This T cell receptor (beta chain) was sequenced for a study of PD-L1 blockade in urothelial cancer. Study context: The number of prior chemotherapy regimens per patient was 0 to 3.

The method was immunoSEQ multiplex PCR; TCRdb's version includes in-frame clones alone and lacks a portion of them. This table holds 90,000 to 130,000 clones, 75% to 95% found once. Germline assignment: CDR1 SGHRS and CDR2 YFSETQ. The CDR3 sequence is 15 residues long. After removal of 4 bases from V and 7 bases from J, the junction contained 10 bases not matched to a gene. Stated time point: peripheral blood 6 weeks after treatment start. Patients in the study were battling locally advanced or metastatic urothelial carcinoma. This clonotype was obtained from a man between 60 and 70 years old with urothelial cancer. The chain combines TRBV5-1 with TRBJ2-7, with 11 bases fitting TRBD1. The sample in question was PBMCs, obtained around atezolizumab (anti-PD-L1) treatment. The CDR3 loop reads CASSPGQGGSGEQYF. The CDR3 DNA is TGCGCCAGCAGCCCGGGACAGGGGGGATCTGGGGAGCAGTACTTC.